Below are 9 T cell receptor beta chains sequenced from a single sample in a study of blood T cell repertoires in COVID-19. Sequencing was performed with immunoSEQ multiplex PCR; in TCRdb, only in-frame clones are kept and a portion is missing. The repertoire holds roughly 86,000 clones, with about 78% as singletons. The specimen was peripheral blood. These receptor sequences come from a middle-aged man who had recovered from COVID-19.

The V call is TRBV19, the J call TRBJ2-5; 10 nucleotides match TRBD2. The J segment lost 0 bases and the V segment lost 0 bases, leaving 13 bases of the junction unmatched. There are 20 residues in the CDR3. Germline V lookup: CDR1 LNHDA, CDR2 SQIVND (reference sequence). CDR3 nucleotides: TGTGCCAGTAGTATAGATGGTCTAGCGGGGGCCCAACCGTACCAAGAGACCCAGTACTTC. Translation: CASSIDGLAGAQPYQETQYF.

V and J are TRBV2 and TRBJ2-5, with D tentatively TRBD1 (6 bases). CDR1 is SNHLY and CDR2 is FYNNEI in the germline V gene. V lost 3 bases and J 5 bases, leaving 22 bases between the germline ends. This CDR3 has 17 amino acids. CDR3 residues: CASSEGAFDRSRETQYF. The CDR3 DNA follows: TGTGCCAGCAGTGAGGGGGCGTTTGACCGTTCACGCGAGACCCAGTACTTC.

The rearrangement joins TRBV30 to TRBJ1-5; 7 bases map to TRBD1. This CDR3 spans 15 amino acids. V dropped 7 bases and J dropped 2; count of bases not matched to a gene: 11. The germline V gene encodes CDR1 GTSNPN and CDR2 SVGIG (reference sequence). This CDR3 reads CAFTRGADGNQPQHF. In DNA form, the CDR3 reads TGTGCCTTCACCAGGGGGGCCGATGGCAATCAGCCCCAGCATTTT.

This chain connects TRBV6-5 to TRBJ2-3, with TRBD1 matching over 9 bases. This CDR3 is 14 amino acids long. J gave up 4 bases and V 7 bases, and 6 bases lay outside the gene matches. Germline V lookup: CDR1 MNHEY, CDR2 SVGAGI. CDR3 in amino acids: CASTRDRVADTQYF. The DNA of the CDR3 is TGTGCCAGCACCCGGGACAGGGTGGCAGATACGCAGTATTTT.

V usage is TRBV9 and J usage is TRBJ2-5; TRBD1 agrees at 8 bases. Looked up from germline, CDR1 is SGDLS and CDR2 is YYNGEE. The junction had 7 bases not matched to a gene; V was cut back by 2 bases and J by 4 bases. This CDR3 spans 15 amino acids. For the CDR3, the DNA is TGTGCCAGCAGCGTTATGACAGGGGAGGCAGAGACCCAGTACTTC. Translating it yields CASSVMTGEAETQYF.

This chain uses TRBV6-2 or TRBV6-3 with TRBJ2-1, with TRBD2 matching over 11 bases. V lost 5 bases, J lost 2 bases, and 5 bases stayed unmatched. This CDR3 comprises 16 residues. CDR1 MNHEY and CDR2 SVGEGT come from the germline V gene. In DNA form, the CDR3 reads TGTGCCAGCAGTCCCGGGACTAGCGGACCCTACAATGAGCAGTTCTTC. Encoded protein: CASSPGTSGPYNEQFF.

The chain recombines TRBV6-5 with TRBJ1-1, with TRBD1 matching over 7 bases. The V gene end was trimmed by 5 bases and the J gene end by 4 bases; junction bases not matched to a gene: 7. The CDR3 is 14 amino acids. Per germline, CDR1 MNHEY and CDR2 SVGAGI. The CDR3 nucleotides read TGTGCCAGCAGTCCAGGGGGAGCCGGCACTGAAGCTTTCTTT. It is translated as CASSPGGAGTEAFF.

The chain carries TRBV29-1 and TRBJ1-1; 8 nucleotides line up with TRBD1. CDR1 and CDR2 (germline): SQVTM, ANQGSEA. Trimming removed 7 bases from V and 1 base from J; junction bases left unmatched: 2. This CDR3 is 12 amino acids long. CDR3 nucleotide sequence: TGCAGCGCCGGGACAGGGAACACTGAAGCTTTCTTT. It translates to CSAGTGNTEAFF.

The chain carries TRBV10-3 and TRBJ1-3; TRBD1 is a possible D gene (5 bases). V was trimmed by 3 bases and J by 0 bases, leaving 15 bases between them. This CDR3 has 17 residues. CDR1 is ENHRY and CDR2 is SYGVKD in the germline V gene. The CDR3 loop reads CAISEMGGMGSGNTIYF. The CDR3 bases are TGTGCCATCAGTGAAATGGGGGGGATGGGCTCTGGAAACACCATATATTTT.